This T cell receptor (beta chain) was captured in a study of control samples from healthy donors and cancer patients. V was trimmed by 4 bases and J by 6 bases, leaving 17 bases between them. The CDR3 runs 14 residues. Germline V gene lookup returns CDR1 SGHTS and CDR2 YDEGEE. The data were produced by immunoSEQ multiplex PCR, yet TCRdb's version contains in-frame clones alone and is incomplete. Seen here are about 51,000 clones, 85% to 90% observed once, and the top ten hold 40%. The rearrangement links TRBV5-8 to TRBJ2-7, with a possible D match to TRBD2 (7 bases). Sequencing was performed on PBMCs. The receptor's source is a man aged 50 or older with head and neck cancer. DNA for the CDR3: TGTGCCAGCAGCCCCAGGGGAGGGAGGCTCGAGCAGTACTTC. Amino acid sequence: CASSPRGGRLEQYF. The full variable domain, with the rest looked up from reference TRBV5-8 and TRBJ2-7, is EAGVTQSPTHLIKTRGQQATLRCSPISGHTSVYWYQQALGLGLQFLLWYDEGEERNRGNFPPRFSGRQFPNYSSELNVNALELEDSALYLCASSPRGGRLEQYFGPGTRLTVT.